These T cell receptor beta chains were read from a single sample in a study of cytomegalovirus exposure and HLA in healthy donors. The table came from immunoSEQ multiplex PCR; TCRdb's copy has only in-frame clones and leaves some out. The sample includes some 98,000 clones, approximately 84% seen only once; the top ten take over 6%. Sample: PBMCs. The receptors here all came from a man in his late teens or twenties in good health and CMV-seropositive. Both conserved end residues are part of each CDR3. A D gene is named only where the DNA matches it firmly. Some rows have no size entry. The others give once, few or many, or a class for an expanded clone.

v_gene: TRBV15; d_gene: -; abundance: -; j_gene: TRBJ2-1; CDR3aa: CATSRDTFRSKPSSYNEQFF; CDR3nt: TGTGCCACCAGCAGAGATACTTTTAGGAGCAAACCTAGCTCCTACAATGAGCAGTTCTTC
v_gene: TRBV11-2; d_gene: -; abundance: -; j_gene: TRBJ2-1; CDR3aa: CASSSGGGWGYNEQFF; CDR3nt: TGTGCCAGCAGCTCAGGGGGAGGATGGGGCTACAATGAGCAGTTCTTC
v_gene: TRBV19; d_gene: TRBD1; abundance: -; j_gene: TRBJ2-1; CDR3aa: CASSTQGSNEQFF; CDR3nt: TGTGCCAGTAGTACACAGGGGAGCAATGAGCAGTTCTTC
v_gene: TRBV9; d_gene: TRBD2; abundance: -; j_gene: TRBJ2-5; CDR3aa: CASSVGTSGIQETQYF; CDR3nt: TGTGCCAGCAGCGTAGGGACTAGCGGTATCCAAGAGACCCAGTACTTC
v_gene: TRBV5-6; d_gene: -; abundance: once; j_gene: TRBJ1-2; CDR3aa: CASSLVGSLIYTF; CDR3nt: TGTGCCAGCAGCTTAGTCGGGTCCCTAATTTACACCTTC
v_gene: TRBV18; d_gene: TRBD2; abundance: -; j_gene: TRBJ2-1; CDR3aa: CASSSEESLAGDHEFF; CDR3nt: TGTGCCAGCTCCTCCGAAGAGAGCCTAGCGGGGGACCATGAGTTCTTC
v_gene: TRBV2; d_gene: -; abundance: -; j_gene: TRBJ2-7; CDR3aa: CASSEDIPPYEQYF; CDR3nt: TGTGCCAGCAGCGAGGACATCCCTCCCTACGAGCAGTACTTC
v_gene: TRBV14; d_gene: TRBD1; abundance: -; j_gene: TRBJ1-4; CDR3aa: CARKNRGEKLFF; CDR3nt: TGTGCCAGAAAGAACAGGGGTGAAAAACTGTTTTTT
v_gene: TRBV10-3; d_gene: TRBD2; abundance: -; j_gene: TRBJ2-1; CDR3aa: CAISWPSGRANNEQFF; CDR3nt: TGTGCCATCAGTTGGCCTAGCGGGAGGGCCAACAATGAGCAGTTCTTC
v_gene: TRBV12-5; d_gene: -; abundance: -; j_gene: TRBJ1-3; CDR3aa: CASGSSNGIPGNTIYF; CDR3nt: TGTGCTAGTGGTTCATCCAACGGGATCCCTGGAAACACCATATATTTT
v_gene: TRBV11-1; d_gene: -; abundance: -; j_gene: TRBJ2-7; CDR3aa: CASSQGTNYEQYF; CDR3nt: TGTGCCAGCAGCCAAGGGACAAACTACGAGCAGTACTTC
v_gene: TRBV27; d_gene: -; abundance: once; j_gene: TRBJ1-4; CDR3aa: CASSLLPTNEKLFF; CDR3nt: TGTGCCAGCAGTTTACTTCCAACTAATGAAAAACTGTTTTTT
v_gene: TRBV29-1; d_gene: -; abundance: -; j_gene: TRBJ1-3; CDR3aa: CSVDSSGNTIYF; CDR3nt: TGCAGCGTCGACAGCTCTGGAAACACCATATATTTT
v_gene: TRBV27; d_gene: TRBD2; abundance: -; j_gene: TRBJ2-3; CDR3aa: CASSLYQRGTTDTQYF; CDR3nt: TGTGCCAGCAGTTTATACCAGCGGGGGACCACAGATACGCAGTATTTT
v_gene: TRBV15; d_gene: TRBD1; abundance: -; j_gene: TRBJ2-3; CDR3aa: CATSRELSDRAADTQYF; CDR3nt: TGTGCCACCAGCAGAGAACTTTCGGACAGGGCGGCAGATACGCAGTATTTT
v_gene: TRBV6-1; d_gene: -; abundance: -; j_gene: TRBJ1-2; CDR3aa: CASTQGGGFNYGYTF; CDR3nt: TGTGCCAGCACCCAGGGAGGGGGGTTTAACTATGGCTACACCTTC
v_gene: TRBV9; d_gene: -; abundance: -; j_gene: TRBJ2-7; CDR3aa: CASSVTGSSYEQYF; CDR3nt: TGTGCCAGCAGCGTAACAGGGAGCTCCTACGAGCAGTACTTC
v_gene: TRBV7-9; d_gene: -; abundance: once; j_gene: TRBJ1-4; CDR3aa: CASSSTGTINEKLFF; CDR3nt: TGTGCCAGCAGCTCGACCGGGACAATAAATGAAAAACTGTTTTTT
v_gene: TRBV6-1; d_gene: -; abundance: -; j_gene: TRBJ1-5; CDR3aa: CASSGVGRAFNQPQHF; CDR3nt: TGTGCCAGCAGTGGGGTCGGGAGGGCCTTCAATCAGCCCCAGCATTTT
v_gene: TRBV9; d_gene: TRBD2; abundance: -; j_gene: TRBJ2-5; CDR3aa: CASSVVASGGQETQYF; CDR3nt: TGTGCCAGCAGCGTAGTTGCTAGCGGGGGGCAAGAGACCCAGTACTTC
v_gene: TRBV5-6; d_gene: -; abundance: -; j_gene: TRBJ2-2; CDR3aa: CASSPTPEEGELFF; CDR3nt: TGTGCCAGCAGCCCGACACCGGAGGAGGGGGAGCTGTTTTTT
v_gene: TRBV5-4; d_gene: -; abundance: once; j_gene: TRBJ2-7; CDR3aa: CASSQTTSREQYF; CDR3nt: TGTGCCAGCAGCCAGACAACTAGTCGCGAGCAGTACTTC
v_gene: TRBV4-1; d_gene: -; abundance: -; j_gene: TRBJ1-2; CDR3aa: CASSQTGSYGYTF; CDR3nt: TGCGCCAGCAGCCAAACCGGTAGTTATGGCTACACCTTC
v_gene: TRBV28; d_gene: -; abundance: -; j_gene: TRBJ2-7; CDR3aa: CASSLTSYEQYF; CDR3nt: TGTGCCAGCAGTTTAACTTCCTACGAGCAGTACTTC
v_gene: TRBV5-6; d_gene: TRBD2; abundance: -; j_gene: TRBJ2-3; CDR3aa: CASSLAFSGGATDTQYF; CDR3nt: TGTGCCAGCAGCTTGGCCTTTAGCGGGGGAGCCACAGATACGCAGTATTTT
v_gene: TRBV5-5; d_gene: -; abundance: -; j_gene: TRBJ1-2; CDR3aa: CASSLSGSYGYTF; CDR3nt: TGTGCCAGCAGCCTGAGCGGTAGCTATGGCTACACCTTC
v_gene: TRBV29-1; d_gene: -; abundance: -; j_gene: TRBJ2-3; CDR3aa: CSVGPETDTQYF; CDR3nt: TGCAGCGTTGGGCCCGAAACAGATACGCAGTATTTT
v_gene: TRBV9; d_gene: -; abundance: -; j_gene: TRBJ1-1; CDR3aa: CASSVDRNTEAFF; CDR3nt: TGTGCCAGCAGCGTGGACAGGAACACTGAAGCTTTCTTT
v_gene: TRBV7-8; d_gene: -; abundance: -; j_gene: TRBJ2-1; CDR3aa: CASSFNSGDYNEQFF; CDR3nt: TGTGCCAGCAGCTTTAATAGCGGAGATTACAATGAGCAGTTCTTC
v_gene: TRBV6-6; d_gene: TRBD2; abundance: -; j_gene: TRBJ2-1; CDR3aa: CASTGTSGSSYNEQFF; CDR3nt: TGTGCCAGCACCGGGACTAGCGGAAGCTCCTACAATGAGCAGTTCTTC
v_gene: TRBV15; d_gene: -; abundance: -; j_gene: TRBJ2-1; CDR3aa: CATSRGGESSYNEQFF; CDR3nt: TGTGCCACCAGCAGAGGTGGGGAGAGCTCCTACAATGAGCAGTTCTTC
v_gene: TRBV9; d_gene: -; abundance: -; j_gene: TRBJ2-2; CDR3aa: CASSENPGLAEGELFF; CDR3nt: TGTGCCAGCAGCGAGAACCCAGGGTTGGCCGAGGGGGAGCTGTTTTTT
v_gene: TRBV5-1; d_gene: TRBD1; abundance: -; j_gene: TRBJ2-2; CDR3aa: CASRRQGGDTGELFF; CDR3nt: TGCGCCAGCCGAAGACAGGGCGGCGACACCGGGGAGCTGTTTTTT
v_gene: TRBV4-3; d_gene: TRBD1; abundance: -; j_gene: TRBJ1-4; CDR3aa: CASSQGLSGGREKLFF; CDR3nt: TGCGCCAGCAGCCAAGGGTTGTCAGGGGGTAGGGAAAAACTGTTTTTT
v_gene: TRBV7-2; d_gene: -; abundance: -; j_gene: TRBJ2-7; CDR3aa: CASSLVRSEQYF; CDR3nt: TGTGCCAGCAGCTTAGTACGGAGCGAGCAGTACTTC
v_gene: TRBV4-1; d_gene: TRBD1; abundance: -; j_gene: TRBJ1-5; CDR3aa: CASSQEGQGRFRPIPQPQHF; CDR3nt: TGCGCCAGCAGCCAAGAGGGACAGGGTCGCTTTAGGCCTATCCCTCAGCCCCAGCATTTT
v_gene: TRBV4-1; d_gene: -; abundance: -; j_gene: TRBJ2-7; CDR3aa: CASSKDGYEQYF; CDR3nt: TGCGCCAGCAGCAAAGACGGCTACGAGCAGTACTTC
v_gene: TRBV5-4; d_gene: TRBD1; abundance: -; j_gene: TRBJ1-2; CDR3aa: CASSRRQGAGYGYTF; CDR3nt: TGTGCTTCTAGCAGGCGACAGGGGGCGGGCTATGGCTACACCTTC
v_gene: TRBV19; d_gene: TRBD2; abundance: once; j_gene: TRBJ2-3; CDR3aa: CASSISAGAPDTQYF; CDR3nt: TGTGCCAGTAGTATTTCGGCGGGAGCCCCAGATACGCAGTATTTT
v_gene: TRBV12-5; d_gene: TRBD1; abundance: -; j_gene: TRBJ1-5; CDR3aa: CASGLGAPSGQGFYSNQPQHF; CDR3nt: TGTGCTAGTGGTTTGGGAGCCCCCAGCGGACAGGGGTTTTATAGCAATCAGCCCCAGCATTTT
v_gene: TRBV6-5; d_gene: -; abundance: -; j_gene: TRBJ1-2; CDR3aa: CASSYSRGFYGYTF; CDR3nt: TGTGCCAGCAGTTACTCGAGAGGGTTCTATGGCTACACCTTC
v_gene: TRBV18; d_gene: TRBD1; abundance: -; j_gene: TRBJ1-2; CDR3aa: CASSPGTGNYGYTF; CDR3nt: TGTGCCAGCTCACCCGGGACAGGGAACTATGGCTACACCTTC